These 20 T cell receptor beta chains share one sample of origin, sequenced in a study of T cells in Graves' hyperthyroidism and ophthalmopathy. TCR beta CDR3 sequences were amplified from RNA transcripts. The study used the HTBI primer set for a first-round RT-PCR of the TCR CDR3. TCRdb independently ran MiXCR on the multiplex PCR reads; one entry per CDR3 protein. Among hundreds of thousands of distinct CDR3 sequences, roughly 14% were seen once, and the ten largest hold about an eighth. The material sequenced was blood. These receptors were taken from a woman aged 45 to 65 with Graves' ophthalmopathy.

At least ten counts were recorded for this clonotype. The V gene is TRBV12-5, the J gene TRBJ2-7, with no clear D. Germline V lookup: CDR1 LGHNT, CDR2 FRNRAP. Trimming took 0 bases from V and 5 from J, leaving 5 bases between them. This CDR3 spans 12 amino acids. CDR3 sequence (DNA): TGTGCTAGTGGTTTGGTGGGAAACGAGCAGTACTTC. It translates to CASGLVGNEQYF.

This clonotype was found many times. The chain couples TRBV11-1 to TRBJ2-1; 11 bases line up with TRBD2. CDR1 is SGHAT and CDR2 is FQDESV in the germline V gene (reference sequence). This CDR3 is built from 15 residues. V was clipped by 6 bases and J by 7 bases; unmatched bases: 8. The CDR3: CASSLLAGVGNEQFF. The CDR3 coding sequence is TGTGCCAGCAGTTTACTAGCGGGAGTAGGTAATGAGCAGTTCTTC.

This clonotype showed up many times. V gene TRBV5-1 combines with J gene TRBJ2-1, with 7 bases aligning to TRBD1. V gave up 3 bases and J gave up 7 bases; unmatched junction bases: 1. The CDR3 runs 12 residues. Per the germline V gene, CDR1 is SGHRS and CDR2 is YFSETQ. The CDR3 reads CASSSQGNEQFF. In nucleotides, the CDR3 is TGCGCCAGCAGCTCACAGGGGAATGAGCAGTTCTTC.

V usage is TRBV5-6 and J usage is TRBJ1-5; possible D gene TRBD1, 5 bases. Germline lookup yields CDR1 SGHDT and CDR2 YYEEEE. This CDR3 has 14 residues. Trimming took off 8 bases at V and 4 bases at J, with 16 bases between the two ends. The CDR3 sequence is CASAKGLGNQPQHF. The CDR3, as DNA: TGTGCCAGTGCTAAGGGGTTGGGGAATCAGCCCCAGCATTTT.

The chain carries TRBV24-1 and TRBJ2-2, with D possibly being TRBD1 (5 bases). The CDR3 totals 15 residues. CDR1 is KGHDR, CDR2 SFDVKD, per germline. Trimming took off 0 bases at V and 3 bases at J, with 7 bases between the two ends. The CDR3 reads CATSDLLRDTGELFF. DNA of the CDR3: TGTGCCACCAGTGATTTGCTCAGGGACACCGGGGAGCTGTTTTTT.

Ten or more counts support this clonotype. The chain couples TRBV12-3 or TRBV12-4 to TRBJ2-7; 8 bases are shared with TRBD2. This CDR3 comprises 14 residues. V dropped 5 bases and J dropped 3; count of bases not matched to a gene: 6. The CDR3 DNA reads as TGTGCCAGCAGTAGACTCGGGACTAGCTACGAGCAGTACTTC. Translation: CASSRLGTSYEQYF.

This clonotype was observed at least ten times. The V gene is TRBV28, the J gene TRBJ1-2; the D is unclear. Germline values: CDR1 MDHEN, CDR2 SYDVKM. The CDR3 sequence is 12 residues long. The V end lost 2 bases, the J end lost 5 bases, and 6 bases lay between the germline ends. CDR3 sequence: CASSLGEYGYTF. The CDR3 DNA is TGTGCCAGCAGTTTAGGGGAGTATGGCTACACCTTC.

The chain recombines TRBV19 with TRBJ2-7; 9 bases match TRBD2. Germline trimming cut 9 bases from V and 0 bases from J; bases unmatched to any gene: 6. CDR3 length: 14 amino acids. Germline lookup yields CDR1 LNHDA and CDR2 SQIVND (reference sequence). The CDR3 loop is CASRSSGASYEQYF. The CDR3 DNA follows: TGTGCCAGCCGGTCTAGCGGGGCCTCCTACGAGCAGTACTTC.

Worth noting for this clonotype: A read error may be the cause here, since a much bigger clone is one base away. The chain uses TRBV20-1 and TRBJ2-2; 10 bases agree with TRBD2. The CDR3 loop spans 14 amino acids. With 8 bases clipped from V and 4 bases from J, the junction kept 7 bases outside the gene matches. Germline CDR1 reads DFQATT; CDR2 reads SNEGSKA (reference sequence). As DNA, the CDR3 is TGCAGTACTAAGGCTAGCGGGGGCACCGGGGAGCTGTTTTTT. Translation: CSTKASGGTGELFF.

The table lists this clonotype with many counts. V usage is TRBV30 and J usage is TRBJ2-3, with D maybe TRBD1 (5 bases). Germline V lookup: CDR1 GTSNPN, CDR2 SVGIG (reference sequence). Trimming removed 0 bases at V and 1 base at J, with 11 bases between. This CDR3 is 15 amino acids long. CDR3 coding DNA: TGTGCCTGGAGTGTGGGGCTCCCCCGCACAGATACGCAGTATTTT. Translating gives CAWSVGLPRTDTQYF.

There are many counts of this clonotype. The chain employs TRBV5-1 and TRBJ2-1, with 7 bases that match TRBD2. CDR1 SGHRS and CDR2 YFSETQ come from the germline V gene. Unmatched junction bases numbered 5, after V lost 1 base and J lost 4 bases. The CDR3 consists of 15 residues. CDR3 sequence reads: CASSLSSSGYNEQFF. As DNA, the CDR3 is TGCGCCAGCAGCTTGTCGTCTAGCGGTTACAATGAGCAGTTCTTC.

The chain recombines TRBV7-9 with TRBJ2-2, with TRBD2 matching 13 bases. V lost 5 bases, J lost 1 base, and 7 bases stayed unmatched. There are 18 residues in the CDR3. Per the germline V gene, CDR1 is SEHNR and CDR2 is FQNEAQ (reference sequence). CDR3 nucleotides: TGTGCCAGCAGCACCACTAGCGGGAGGGCCCGGAACACCGGGGAGCTGTTTTTT. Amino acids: CASSTTSGRARNTGELFF.

In nucleotides, the CDR3 is TGTGCCAGCAGCCATACAGGGTTTTATAACACTGAAGCTTTCTTT. The encoded protein is CASSHTGFYNTEAFF. This chain connects TRBV6-1 to TRBJ1-1; tentative D call: TRBD1 (6 bases). This CDR3 is 15 amino acids long. The germline V and J ends were trimmed by 6 bases and 2 bases, with 16 bases remaining between them. The germline V gene encodes CDR1 MNHNS and CDR2 SASEGT.

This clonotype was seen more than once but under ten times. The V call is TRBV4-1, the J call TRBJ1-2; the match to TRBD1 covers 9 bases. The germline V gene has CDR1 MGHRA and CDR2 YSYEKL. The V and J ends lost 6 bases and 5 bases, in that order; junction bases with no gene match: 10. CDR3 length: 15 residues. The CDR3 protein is CASRGYKQGAYGYTF. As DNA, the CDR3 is TGCGCCAGCAGAGGATACAAACAGGGGGCGTATGGCTACACCTTC.

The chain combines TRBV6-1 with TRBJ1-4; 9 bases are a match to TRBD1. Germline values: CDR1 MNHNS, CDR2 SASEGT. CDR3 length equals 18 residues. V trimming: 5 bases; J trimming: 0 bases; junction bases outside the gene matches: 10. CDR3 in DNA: TGTGCCAGCAGTACCGACCGGGACAGGGTTGCAACTAATGAAAAACTGTTTTTT. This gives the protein CASSTDRDRVATNEKLFF.

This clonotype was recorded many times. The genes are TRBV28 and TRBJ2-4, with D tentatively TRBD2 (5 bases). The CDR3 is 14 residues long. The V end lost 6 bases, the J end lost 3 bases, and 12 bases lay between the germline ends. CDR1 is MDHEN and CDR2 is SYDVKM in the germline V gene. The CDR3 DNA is TGTGCCAGCAGGGGAGCTGGGTTCAAAAACATTCAGTACTTC. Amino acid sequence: CASRGAGFKNIQYF.

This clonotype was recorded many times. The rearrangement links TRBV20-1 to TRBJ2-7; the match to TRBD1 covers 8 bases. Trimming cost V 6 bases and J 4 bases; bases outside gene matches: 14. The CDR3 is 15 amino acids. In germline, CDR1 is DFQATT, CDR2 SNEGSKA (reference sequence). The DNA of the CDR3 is TGCAGTGCCAGACTGGGGACAGGTGGTTGGTACGAGCAGTACTTC. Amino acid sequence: CSARLGTGGWYEQYF.

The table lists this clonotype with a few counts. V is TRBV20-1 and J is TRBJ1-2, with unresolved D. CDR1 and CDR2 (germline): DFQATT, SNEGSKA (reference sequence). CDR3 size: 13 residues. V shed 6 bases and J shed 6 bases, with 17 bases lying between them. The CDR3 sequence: CSALGEEKNGYTF. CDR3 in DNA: TGCAGTGCGCTCGGGGAGGAGAAGAATGGCTACACCTTC.

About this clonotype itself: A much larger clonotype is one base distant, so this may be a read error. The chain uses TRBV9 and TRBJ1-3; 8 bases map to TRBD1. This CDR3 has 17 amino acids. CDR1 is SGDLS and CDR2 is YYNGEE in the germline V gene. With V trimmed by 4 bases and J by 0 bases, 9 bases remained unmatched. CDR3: CASSTGQGPHSGNTIYF. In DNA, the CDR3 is TGTGCCAGCAGCACTGGACAGGGACCCCACTCTGGAAACACCATATATTTT.

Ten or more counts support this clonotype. CDR3 DNA sequence: TGTGCCAGCTCACCGTCGACAAGTAATAATTCACCCCTCCACTTT. Amino acids: CASSPSTSNNSPLHF. J is TRBJ1-6 and V is TRBV18; unclear D gene. CDR3 length equals 15 residues. Trimming took off 3 bases at V and 5 bases at J, with 11 bases between the two ends. Looked up from germline, CDR1 is KGHSH and CDR2 is LQKENI.